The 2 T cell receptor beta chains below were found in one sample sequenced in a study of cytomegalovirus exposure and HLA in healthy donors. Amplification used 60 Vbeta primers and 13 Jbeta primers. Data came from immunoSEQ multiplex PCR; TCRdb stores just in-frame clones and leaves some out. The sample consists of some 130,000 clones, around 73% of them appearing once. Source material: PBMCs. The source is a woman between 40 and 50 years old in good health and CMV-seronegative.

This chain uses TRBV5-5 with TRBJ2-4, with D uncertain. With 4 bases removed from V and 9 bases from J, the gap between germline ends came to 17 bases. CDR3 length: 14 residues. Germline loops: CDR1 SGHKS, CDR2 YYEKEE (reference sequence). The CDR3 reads CASSRGTFGAIQYF. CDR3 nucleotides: TGTGCCAGCAGCCGCGGCACCTTTGGAGCCATTCAGTACTTC.

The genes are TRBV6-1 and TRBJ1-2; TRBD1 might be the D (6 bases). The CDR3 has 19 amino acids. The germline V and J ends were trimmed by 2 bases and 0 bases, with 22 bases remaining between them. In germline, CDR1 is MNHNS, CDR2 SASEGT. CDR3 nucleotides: TGTGCCAGCAGTGAAACCCGGTTGAGGGGGAATACAGCTAACTATGGCTACACCTTC. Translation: CASSETRLRGNTANYGYTF.